Listed here are 13 T cell receptor beta chains from one sample, sequenced in a study of T cell changes during pregnancy in multiple sclerosis. Produced via immunoSEQ multiplex PCR; TCRdb's table is partial and in-frame only. The data contain tens of thousands of clones, roughly nine tenths of them seen just once; the ten biggest clones take up 4.8%. This specimen consisted of peripheral blood, obtained in the first trimester of pregnancy. These receptor sequences come from a female donor in good health, enrolled as a control in a pregnancy study.

The V gene is TRBV6-6, the J gene TRBJ1-5; D possibly corresponds to TRBD1 (6 bases). V gave up 1 base and J gave up 2 bases, with 9 bases separating them. There are 15 residues in the CDR3. In germline, CDR1 is MNHNY, CDR2 SVGAGI (reference sequence). CDR3 nucleotides: TGTGCCAGCAGTTACTTGGGGGCGCGCAATCAGCCCCAGCATTTT. Translation gives CASSYLGARNQPQHF.

The rearrangement uses TRBV12-5 and TRBJ2-2; TRBD1 aligns across 7 bases. V shed 1 base, J shed 10 bases, and the junction held 3 bases outside the gene matches. The CDR3 has 13 amino acids. Germline CDR1 reads LGHNT; CDR2 reads FRNRAP. The CDR3 bases are TGTGCTAGTGGTTTGGCAGGGGGTATGGAGCTGTTTTTT. Encoded protein: CASGLAGGMELFF.

The sample holds a few counts of this clone. This sequence joins TRBV5-6 and TRBJ1-1; TRBD1 agrees at 8 bases. V lost 3 bases to trimming and J lost 2 bases; unmatched junction nucleotides: 3. CDR3 size: 14 residues. The V gene's germline CDR1 is SGHDT and CDR2 YYEEEE. CDR3 bases: TGTGCCAGCAGCTGGGGGACAGGTAACACTGAAGCTTTCTTT. Residues: CASSWGTGNTEAFF.

The V call is TRBV2, the J call TRBJ1-2, with D maybe TRBD1 (6 bases). The CDR3 is 14 amino acids. CDR1 is SNHLY, CDR2 FYNNEI, per germline. V was cut by 4 bases and J by 0 bases, with 9 bases left in between. The CDR3 DNA follows: TGTGCCAGCAGTGGGGGGCAGCCTAACTATGGCTACACCTTC. Amino acid sequence: CASSGGQPNYGYTF.

As to this clone: The germline gene is not matched at one end of the junction; a read error may be the cause. The rearrangement uses TRBV7-9 and TRBJ2-7, with D possibly being TRBD1 (6 bases). Germline-derived CDR1 and CDR2 are SEHNR and FQNEAQ (reference sequence). This CDR3 has 13 amino acids. This CDR3 reads CTSSRTASYEQYF. The CDR3 nucleotides are TGTACCAGCAGCCGGACAGCCTCCTACGAGCAGTACTTC.

The rearrangement joins TRBV4-3 to TRBJ1-5; 9 bases align to TRBD1. Germline V gene lookup returns CDR1 LGHNA and CDR2 YSLEER. V lost 0 bases and J lost 6; bases outside the gene matches: 6. This CDR3 has 16 amino acids. The CDR3 nucleotides read TGCGCCAGCAGCCAAGAATCGGGACAGGGAGGTCAGCCCCAGCATTTT. This encodes CASSQESGQGGQPQHF.

The V gene is TRBV7-6, the J gene TRBJ1-4, with D unclear. CDR1 and CDR2 from the germline V gene are SGHVS and FNYEAQ. This CDR3 region has 14 residues. The V gene lost 4 bases and the J gene lost 8 bases, with 14 bases spanning the gap. Written as DNA, the CDR3 is TGTGCCAGCAGCTCACTGGGCCCGGCGGAAAAACTGTTTTTT. Protein sequence: CASSSLGPAEKLFF.

The CDR3 bases are TGTGCCAGCAGCTTAGCCGGGACAGGGGGTGACGCTTTCTTT. Its translation: CASSLAGTGGDAFF. The chain combines TRBV7-2 with TRBJ1-1, with 11 nucleotides matching TRBD1. This CDR3 comprises 14 residues. CDR1 is SGHTA and CDR2 is FQGNSA in the germline V gene. After removal of 0 bases from V and 11 bases from J, the junction contained 5 bases not matched to a gene.

The chain links TRBV5-6 to TRBJ1-1; D uncertain. Germline values: CDR1 SGHDT, CDR2 YYEEEE. Trimming left V 6 bases short and J 1 base short, with 4 bases between. CDR3 size: 11 residues. CDR3 DNA: TGTGCCAGCACCGGGAACACTGAAGCTTTCTTT. As protein: CASTGNTEAFF.

This rearrangement joins TRBV11-2 to TRBJ2-6; 7 nucleotides line up with TRBD1. Unmatched junction bases numbered 3, after V lost 4 bases and J lost 0 bases. This CDR3 spans 16 amino acids. The germline V gene encodes CDR1 SGHAT and CDR2 FQNNGV. Here the CDR3 DNA reads TGTGCCAGCAGCTGGACAGGAAACTCTGGGGCCAACGTCCTGACTTTC. It yields the protein CASSWTGNSGANVLTF. Full variable domain (missing parts from reference TRBV11-2 and TRBJ2-6): EAGVAQSPRYKIIEKRQSVAFWCNPISGHATLYWYQQILGQGPKLLIQFQNNGVVDDSQLPKDRFSAERLKGVDSTLKIQPAKLEDSAVYLCASSWTGNSGANVLTFGAGSRLTVL.

The rearrangement joins TRBV27 to TRBJ2-2; 7 positions match TRBD1. This CDR3 comprises 14 residues. V was clipped by 5 bases and J by 4 bases; unmatched bases: 4. The germline V gene encodes CDR1 MNHEY and CDR2 SMNVEV (reference sequence). The CDR3, as DNA: TGTGCCAGCAGTCCGACAGGGTTCACCGGGGAGCTGTTTTTT. Residues: CASSPTGFTGELFF.

This rearrangement joins TRBV19 to TRBJ2-5, with 14 nucleotides matching TRBD2. This CDR3 is built from 16 residues. With 4 bases clipped from V and 2 bases from J, the junction kept 3 bases outside the gene matches. Germline CDR1 and CDR2: LNHDA and SQIVND (reference sequence). CDR3 loop: CASSTTSGREQETQYF. CDR3 DNA: TGTGCCAGTAGTACGACTAGCGGGAGGGAGCAAGAGACCCAGTACTTC.

This chain joins TRBV7-9 and TRBJ2-6; possibly TRBD1 for D (8 bases). The CDR3 has 18 amino acids. In germline, CDR1 is SEHNR, CDR2 FQNEAQ (reference sequence). V was shortened by 4 bases and J by 0 bases, with 16 bases between the two germline ends. The CDR3, as DNA: TGTGCCAGCAGCTCAGGCACAGGGGGGGGCTCTGGGGCCAACGTCCTGACTTTC. Encoded protein: CASSSGTGGGSGANVLTF.